This TCR beta chain is drawn from a study of cytomegalovirus exposure and HLA in healthy donors. Findings of the study overall: Immune exposure information comprised only CMV serostatus.

Though nominally healthy at sampling, donors likely had unrecorded immune exposures. A remark on this clone: As yet, its antigen is unknown.

Primers: 60 Vbeta forward and 13 Jbeta reverse. Here immunoSEQ multiplex PCR was the method, and the copy in TCRdb shows in-frame clones only, minus some. The data show about 230,000 clones, around nine tenths seen once. J lost 0 bases, V lost 0 bases, and 4 bases had no gene match. Germline V CDR1 and CDR2: SGHVS, FQNEAQ. The CDR3 runs to 16 residues. The sample consisted of PBMCs. The V and J genes are TRBV7-8 and TRBJ2-7, with 8 bases identical to TRBD2. This receptor was identified in a woman between 18 and 29 years old in good health and CMV-seronegative. The CDR3 nucleotides are TGTGCCAGCAGCTTAGCTGCGCGGGGGGCCTCCTACGAGCAGTACTTC. Its protein product is CASSLAARGASYEQYF.